The rows below give T cell receptor beta chains drawn from one sample of a study of blood T cell repertoires in COVID-19. Libraries were prepared by immunoSEQ multiplex PCR; TCRdb keeps only in-frame clonotypes and omits some of them. The sample lists 360,000 or so clones, 88% occurring once. Sequences were obtained from PBMCs or T cells enriched from blood (not recorded which). Receptors were obtained from a woman aged 25 to 45 who had been exposed to COVID-19. Both conserved end residues are part of each CDR3. Each record gives: V gene, J gene, clone size, D gene, CDR3 protein, CDR3 DNA. The D gene is left open where the match is weak. The size entry is marked missing in some rows and otherwise reads once, few, many or a size class.

TRBV5-1	TRBJ2-7	.	TRBD2	CASSFASGRRRDEQYF	TGCGCCAGCAGCTTCGCTAGCGGGAGGCGGAGGGACGAGCAGTACTTC
TRBV18	TRBJ1-2	.	TRBD1	CASSPGDSPNYGYTF	TGTGCCAGCTCACCCGGGGACAGCCCTAACTATGGCTACACCTTC
TRBV7-9	TRBJ1-1	once	.	CASSLGGEVGGAFF	TGTGCCAGCAGCTTAGGGGGAGAAGTTGGTGGAGCTTTCTTT
TRBV11-3	TRBJ1-1	.	TRBD1	CASSLGGQGVTPEAFF	TGTGCCAGCAGCTTGGGGGGACAGGGGGTAACACCTGAAGCTTTCTTT
TRBV9	TRBJ2-7	.	.	CASSVSSATNPYEQYF	TGTGCCAGCAGCGTATCTAGCGCAACAAACCCGTACGAGCAGTACTTC
TRBV5-5	TRBJ1-5	.	.	CASSLGGFSNQPQHF	TGTGCCAGCAGCTTAGGCGGGTTTAGCAATCAGCCCCAGCATTTT
TRBV5-1	TRBJ2-1	.	.	CASSLSPETVYNEQFF	TGCGCCAGCAGCTTGAGTCCCGAGACAGTGTACAATGAGCAGTTCTTC
TRBV27	TRBJ1-5	.	TRBD1	CASSPNAGQGAGQPQHF	TGTGCCAGCAGTCCGAATGCGGGACAGGGGGCCGGTCAGCCCCAGCATTTT
TRBV4-2	TRBJ1-2	.	TRBD1	CASSQLSGTTGGIGYTF	TGTGCCAGCAGCCAATTATCCGGAACCACAGGGGGCATTGGCTACACCTTC
TRBV6-2/TRBV6-3	TRBJ2-7	.	.	CASSYGDSSYEQYF	TGTGCCAGCAGTTACGGTGACAGCTCCTACGAGCAGTACTTC
TRBV3-1/TRBV3-2	TRBJ1-2	few	.	CASSQETPFYGYTF	TGTGCCAGCAGCCAAGAAACTCCTTTCTATGGCTACACCTTC
TRBV28	TRBJ1-1	.	.	CASRYSDGVGTEAFF	TGTGCCAGCAGATACTCGGACGGGGTGGGCACTGAAGCTTTCTTT
TRBV6-1	TRBJ2-1	.	.	CASSEILDPFYNEQFF	TGTGCCAGCAGTGAAATACTAGACCCGTTCTACAATGAGCAGTTCTTC
TRBV27	TRBJ1-2	once	TRBD1	CASSLEGAGGHGGYTF	TGTGCCAGCAGTTTAGAGGGGGCAGGGGGTCATGGTGGCTACACCTTC
TRBV5-1	TRBJ1-4	.	TRBD1	CASSPNIQGSNEKLFF	TGCGCCAGCAGCCCTAACATACAGGGGTCTAATGAAAAACTGTTTTTT
TRBV6-5	TRBJ1-5	.	.	CASSYIRGGKKEPQHF	TGTGCCAGCAGTTATATCCGGGGGGGGAAGAAGGAGCCCCAGCATTTT
TRBV23-1	TRBJ1-1	.	.	CASSRTGLRDTEAFF	TGCGCCAGCAGTCGAACAGGGCTCCGGGACACTGAAGCTTTCTTT
TRBV5-1	TRBJ1-1	few	.	CASSFAGDTEAFF	TGCGCCAGCAGCTTCGCAGGGGACACTGAAGCTTTCTTT
TRBV27	TRBJ1-2	.	TRBD1	CASSPLRDRGLSYGYTF	TGTGCCAGCAGTCCACTCCGGGACAGGGGATTGTCCTATGGCTACACCTTC
TRBV7-6	TRBJ1-4	.	TRBD1	CASSRDRGTNEKLFF	TGTGCCAGCAGCAGAGACAGGGGAACTAATGAAAAACTGTTTTTT
TRBV27	TRBJ2-2	.	.	CASSLFERTRSGELFF	TGTGCCAGCAGTTTATTTGAGCGAACTAGGTCCGGGGAGCTGTTTTTT
TRBV5-1	TRBJ2-5	.	.	CASSFFGEAGETQYF	TGCGCCAGCAGCTTTTTTGGGGAGGCGGGGGAGACCCAGTACTTC
TRBV12-5	TRBJ1-1	.	.	CASAREWTEAFF	TGTGCTAGTGCGAGGGAGTGGACTGAAGCTTTCTTT
TRBV9	TRBJ1-5	.	TRBD1	CASSVSGQGQPQHF	TGTGCCAGCAGCGTATCGGGACAGGGACAGCCCCAGCATTTT
TRBV27	TRBJ1-2	.	TRBD1	CASSLRDSYGYTF	TGTGCCAGCAGTTTGCGGGACAGCTATGGCTACACCTTC
TRBV28	TRBJ2-1	.	TRBD2	CASSFTSGRAGSYNEQFF	TGTGCCAGCAGTTTCACTAGCGGGAGGGCGGGCTCCTACAATGAGCAGTTCTTC
TRBV24-1	TRBJ2-1	.	TRBD1	CATSGDRGYNEQFF	TGTGCCACCAGTGGGGACAGGGGCTACAATGAGCAGTTCTTC
TRBV10-1	TRBJ1-1	.	.	CASSDGLSGEAFF	TGCGCCAGCAGTGATGGACTGTCTGGTGAAGCTTTCTTT
TRBV2	TRBJ2-1	.	TRBD2	CASSEALPGLAGGQDNEQFF	TGTGCCAGCAGTGAAGCGCTTCCCGGGCTAGCGGGAGGGCAGGACAATGAGCAGTTCTTC
TRBV30	TRBJ1-1	.	.	CAWSASARTEAFF	TGTGCCTGGAGTGCCTCCGCGAGGACTGAAGCTTTCTTT
TRBV18	TRBJ2-5	once	TRBD1	CASSPGTGQETQYF	TGTGCCAGCTCACCTGGGACAGGGCAAGAGACCCAGTACTTC
TRBV7-3	TRBJ2-2	.	.	CASSLYTGELFF	TGTGCCAGCAGCCTGTACACCGGGGAGCTGTTTTTT
TRBV6-1	TRBJ2-5	.	.	CASSEFSQGSGETQYF	TGTGCCAGCAGTGAATTTAGTCAGGGGAGCGGTGAGACCCAGTACTTC
TRBV11-3	TRBJ1-4	.	.	CASSLALNEKLFF	TGTGCCAGCAGCTTGGCTCTTAATGAAAAACTGTTTTTT
TRBV12-5	TRBJ2-7	.	TRBD1	CASGHRDRAYEQYF	TGTGCTAGTGGTCATCGGGACAGGGCCTACGAGCAGTACTTC
TRBV28	TRBJ1-4	.	.	CASRRQVGTNEKLFF	TGTGCCAGCAGGCGACAGGTTGGAACTAATGAAAAACTGTTTTTT
TRBV5-4	TRBJ2-7	.	TRBD2	CASSFSPLAGGPVGYEQYF	TGTGCCAGCAGCTTTTCCCCTTTAGCGGGAGGGCCGGTAGGCTACGAGCAGTACTTC
TRBV6-1	TRBJ2-6	.	.	CASSDEGAGANVLTF	TGTGCCAGCAGTGATGAGGGTGCTGGGGCCAACGTCCTGACTTTC
TRBV10-1	TRBJ2-7	.	.	CASSVGGTALEQYF	TGCGCCAGCAGTGTGGGAGGTACAGCCCTGGAGCAGTACTTC
TRBV5-1	TRBJ2-1	once	.	CASTQGNYNEQFF	TGCGCCAGCACACAGGGAAACTACAATGAGCAGTTCTTC
TRBV9	TRBJ1-4	.	TRBD1	CASSRSGQSFNEKLFF	TGTGCCAGCAGCAGATCGGGACAGAGCTTTAATGAAAAACTGTTTTTT
TRBV11-3	TRBJ2-2	once	TRBD1	CASGTGGEAPGTGELFF	TGTGCCAGCGGGACAGGGGGCGAGGCTCCGGGCACCGGGGAGCTGTTTTTT